The 10 T cell receptor beta chains below come from one sample, sequenced in a study of identical twins. TCRdb re-analysed the 5' RACE reads in MiXCR, keeping a single row per CDR3 protein. In the table there are approximately 260,000 distinct CDR3 sequences, around 15% of which are singletons. Sequenced sample: memory (CD45RO+) T cells sorted from blood. The receptors were gathered from a woman younger than 30 in good health.

The chain couples TRBV11-3 to TRBJ2-5, with D possibly TRBD2 on 6 matching bases. The CDR3 covers 13 residues. V gave up 3 bases and J gave up 9 bases, with 14 bases separating them. Germline CDR1 reads SGHNT; CDR2 reads YENEEA. The CDR3 here is CASSFRDPGAQYF. CDR3 sequence (DNA): TGTGCCAGCAGCTTCCGGGACCCGGGAGCCCAGTACTTC. Supplemented by reference TRBV11-3 and TRBJ2-5, the full variable domain reads EAGVVQSPRYKIIEKKQPVAFWCNPISGHNTLYWYLQNLGQGPELLIRYENEEAVDDSQLPKDRFSAERLKGVDSTLKIQPAELGDSAVYLCASSFRDPGAQYFGPGTRLLVL.

The J gene is TRBJ2-3, the V gene TRBV3-1; 9 bases align to TRBD1. CDR1 and CDR2 from the germline V gene are LGHDT and YNNKEL (reference sequence). V lost 7 bases and J lost 1; bases outside the gene matches: 6. The CDR3 has 15 residues. In DNA, the CDR3 is TGTGCCAGCAACCCAGGGACAGGGCGCACAGATACGCAGTATTTT. Residues: CASNPGTGRTDTQYF.

The sample holds a few counts of this clonotype. In DNA form, the CDR3 reads TGTGCCAGCAGTCCAAAAGTCCATGAGCAGTTCTTC. This encodes CASSPKVHEQFF. The chain carries TRBV7-2 and TRBJ2-1; D not resolved. Between the trimmed V and J ends, which lost 6 bases and 8 bases, there was a span of 11 bases. The CDR3 totals 12 residues. Germline assignment: CDR1 SGHTA and CDR2 FQGNSA.

This clonotype was seen a few times. This chain joins TRBV24-1 and TRBJ2-5; perhaps TRBD1 as D (5 bases). V was pared by 8 bases and J by 5 bases, with 11 bases between. The CDR3 sequence is 12 residues long. Germline V gene lookup returns CDR1 KGHDR and CDR2 SFDVKD. The CDR3 nucleotides read TGTGCCACCACAGGGCTGGGGGAGACCCAGTACTTC. Its translation is CATTGLGETQYF.

The V and J genes are TRBV7-9 and TRBJ1-6; 7 bases map to TRBD1. CDR3 length: 16 residues. Germline CDR1 SEHNR, CDR2 FQNEAQ (reference sequence). The V and J ends lost 2 bases and 5 bases, in that order; junction bases with no gene match: 6. The CDR3 sequence is CASSLWTGANNSPLHF. In DNA, the CDR3 is TGTGCCAGCAGCTTATGGACAGGAGCGAATAATTCACCCCTCCACTTT.

This clonotype was observed a few times. V usage is TRBV5-1 and J usage is TRBJ1-1, with D maybe TRBD1 (6 bases). This CDR3 is built from 16 residues. Trimming left V 5 bases short and J 2 bases short, with 19 bases between. Germline CDR1 SGHRS, CDR2 YFSETQ. CDR3 in amino acids: CASRDDLQGPNTEAFF. The CDR3, as DNA: TGCGCCAGCAGGGATGACCTTCAGGGGCCCAACACTGAAGCTTTCTTT.

A few counts support this clonotype. This sequence joins TRBV7-8 and TRBJ2-3; 9 bases map to TRBD2. The germline V gene has CDR1 SGHVS and CDR2 FQNEAQ. The CDR3 loop spans 16 amino acids. Trimming at V came to 1 base and at J to 4 bases, leaving 6 bases not matched to a gene. CDR3 DNA sequence: TGTGCCAGCAGCTTAGTTGTTGCGGGAGGGTCAGATACGCAGTATTTT. Its protein is CASSLVVAGGSDTQYF.

The chain couples TRBV5-1 to TRBJ2-3; 7 nucleotides align to TRBD2. The J segment lost 2 bases and the V segment lost 0 bases, leaving 3 bases of the junction unmatched. This CDR3 contains 15 residues. CDR1 is SGHRS and CDR2 is YFSETQ in the germline V gene. CDR3: CASSLALAATDTQYF. In DNA, the CDR3 is TGCGCCAGCAGCTTGGCTCTAGCGGCCACAGATACGCAGTATTTT. Combining the CDR3 with reference TRBV5-1 and TRBJ2-3 gives the whole variable domain KAGVTQTPRYLIKTRGQQVTLSCSPISGHRSVSWYQQTPGQGLQFLFEYFSETQRNKGNFPGRFSGRQFSNSRSEMNVSTLELGDSALYLCASSLALAATDTQYFGPGTRLTVL.

Ten or more counts support this clonotype. The rearrangement joins TRBV12-3 or TRBV12-4 to TRBJ1-5, with no clear D. There are 14 residues in the CDR3. The V end was cut by 3 bases, the J end by 0 bases, with 6 bases between. The CDR3, as DNA: TGTGCCAGCAGTTTGGGCAGTAGCAATCAGCCCCAGCATTTT. It yields the protein CASSLGSSNQPQHF.

The rearrangement links TRBV2 to TRBJ2-1; either TRBD1 or TRBD2 may supply D (6 bases each). CDR3 size: 14 residues. Per germline, CDR1 SNHLY and CDR2 FYNNEI. The V end lost 5 bases, the J end lost 6 bases, and 14 bases lay between the germline ends. The CDR3 bases are TGTGCCAGCAGTCCGGGGGCGGTGGGCAATGAGCAGTTCTTC. The encoded protein is CASSPGAVGNEQFF. The complete variable domain, with remaining parts taken from reference TRBV2 and TRBJ2-1, reads EPEVTQTPSHQVTQMGQEVILRCVPISNHLYFYWYRQILGQKVEFLVSFYNNEISEKSEIFDDQFSVERPDGSNFTLKIRSTKLEDSAMYFCASSPGAVGNEQFFGPGTRLTVL.